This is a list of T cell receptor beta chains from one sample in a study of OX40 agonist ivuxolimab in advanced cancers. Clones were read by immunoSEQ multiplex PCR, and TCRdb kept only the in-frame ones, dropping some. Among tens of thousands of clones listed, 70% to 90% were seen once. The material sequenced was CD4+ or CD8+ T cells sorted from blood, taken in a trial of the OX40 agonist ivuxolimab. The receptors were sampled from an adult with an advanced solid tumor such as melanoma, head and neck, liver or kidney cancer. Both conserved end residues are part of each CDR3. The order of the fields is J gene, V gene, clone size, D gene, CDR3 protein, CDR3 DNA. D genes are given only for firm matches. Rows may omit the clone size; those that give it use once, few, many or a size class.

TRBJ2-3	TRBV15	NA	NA	CATSRDYGGLVTDTQYF	TGTGCCACCAGCAGAGATTATGGTGGATTAGTTACAGATACGCAGTATTTT
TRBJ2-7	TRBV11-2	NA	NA	CASSSVGGSYEQYF	TGTGCCAGCAGCTCCGTTGGGGGGTCGTACGAGCAGTACTTC
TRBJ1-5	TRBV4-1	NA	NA	CASSYLGGRDQPQHF	TGCGCCAGCAGCTATCTGGGGGGTCGGGATCAGCCCCAGCATTTT
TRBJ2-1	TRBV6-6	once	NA	CASSTDTGREFF	TGTGCCAGCAGTACCGACACGGGGCGAGAGTTCTTC
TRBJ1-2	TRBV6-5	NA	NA	CASSYSSVIVGSGYTF	TGTGCCAGCAGTTACTCGAGTGTGATTGTAGGGTCAGGCTACACCTTC
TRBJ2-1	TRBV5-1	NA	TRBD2	CASSFGTSYDEQFF	TGCGCCAGCAGCTTCGGGACTAGTTATGATGAGCAGTTCTTC
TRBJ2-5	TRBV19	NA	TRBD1	CASSPGQGAKQYF	TGTGCCAGTAGTCCCGGACAGGGGGCGAAGCAGTACTTC
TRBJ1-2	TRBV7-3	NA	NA	CASSLERGNGYTF	TGTGCCAGCAGCTTAGAGAGAGGGAATGGCTACACCTTC
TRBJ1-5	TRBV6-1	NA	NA	CASSEVYSNQPQHF	TGTGCCAGCAGTGAAGTATATAGCAATCAGCCCCAGCATTTT
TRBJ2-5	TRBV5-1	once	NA	CASSYSPSEGETQYF	TGCGCCAGCAGCTATTCCCCGTCCGAGGGAGAGACCCAGTACTTC
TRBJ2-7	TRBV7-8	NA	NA	CASSLQSGYEQYF	TGTGCCAGCAGCTTACAATCAGGGTACGAGCAGTACTTC
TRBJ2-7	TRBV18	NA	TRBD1	CASSPGQYASYEQYF	TGTGCCAGCTCACCGGGACAGTACGCTTCCTACGAGCAGTACTTC
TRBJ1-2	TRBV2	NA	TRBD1	CASSVPQGGIHGYTF	TGTGCCAGCAGTGTACCTCAGGGGGGCATTCATGGCTACACCTTC
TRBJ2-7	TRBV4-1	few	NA	CASSHAGAPYEQYF	TGCGCCAGCAGCCACGCCGGGGCCCCCTACGAGCAGTACTTC
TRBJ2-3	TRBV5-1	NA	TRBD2	CASSLMAGGGTSTDTQYF	TGCGCCAGCAGCTTAATGGCGGGCGGGGGTACTAGCACAGATACGCAGTATTTT
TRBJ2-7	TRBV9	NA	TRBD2	CASSLKTSSYDEQYF	TGTGCCAGCAGCCTCAAGACTAGCTCCTATGACGAGCAGTACTTC
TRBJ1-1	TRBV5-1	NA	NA	CASTKTSQRNTEAFF	TGCGCCAGCACCAAGACCTCACAGAGGAACACTGAAGCTTTCTTT
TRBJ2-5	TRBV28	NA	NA	CASSLRTTPQETQYF	TGTGCCAGCAGTTTGAGGACTACACCCCAAGAGACCCAGTACTTC
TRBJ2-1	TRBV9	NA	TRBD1	CASSVEGGGEQFF	TGTGCCAGCAGCGTAGAAGGGGGCGGTGAGCAGTTCTTC
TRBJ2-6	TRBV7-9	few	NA	CASSFLAPGANVLTF	TGTGCCAGCAGCTTCCTAGCCCCTGGGGCCAACGTCCTGACTTTC
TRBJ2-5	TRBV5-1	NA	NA	CASGDNNEETQYF	TGCGCCAGCGGGGACAATAATGAAGAGACCCAGTACTTC
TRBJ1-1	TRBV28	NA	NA	CASSDAAWTGNTEAFF	TGTGCCAGCAGCGACGCCGCCTGGACGGGGAACACTGAAGCTTTCTTT
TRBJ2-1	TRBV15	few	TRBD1	CATSPETGRGSREQFF	TGTGCCACCAGCCCTGAGACAGGGCGAGGCAGCCGTGAGCAGTTCTTC
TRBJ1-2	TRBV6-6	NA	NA	CASSYHLTGGYGYTF	TGTGCCAGCAGTTACCACTTGACAGGCGGGTATGGCTACACCTTC
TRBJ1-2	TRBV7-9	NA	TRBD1	CASSSWTGSGYTF	TGTGCCAGCAGCTCCTGGACAGGCTCTGGCTACACCTTC
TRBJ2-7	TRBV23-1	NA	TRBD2	CATPGGVYTYEQYF	TGCGCCACCCCGGGAGGGGTATATACCTACGAGCAGTACTTC
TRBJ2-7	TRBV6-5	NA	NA	CASSYNGGGSYEQYF	TGTGCCAGCAGTTACAACGGAGGAGGATCCTACGAGCAGTACTTC
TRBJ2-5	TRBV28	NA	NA	CASRRTVREETQYF	TGTGCCAGCAGGAGGACAGTAAGGGAAGAGACCCAGTACTTC
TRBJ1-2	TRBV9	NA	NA	CASSTGNRGNYGYTF	TGTGCCAGCAGCACAGGAAATCGGGGAAACTATGGCTACACCTTC
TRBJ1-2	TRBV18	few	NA	CASSPPSTVNYGYTF	TGTGCCAGCTCACCTCCCTCGACAGTTAACTATGGCTACACCTTC
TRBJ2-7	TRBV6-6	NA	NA	CASRGLEAYEQYF	TGTGCCAGCAGGGGGCTGGAGGCCTACGAGCAGTACTTC
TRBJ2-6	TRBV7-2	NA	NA	CASSPLGFRSGANVLTF	TGTGCCAGCAGCCCCCTCGGGTTCCGCTCTGGGGCCAACGTCCTGACTTTC
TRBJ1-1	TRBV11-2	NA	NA	CASSLGGSRTEAFF	TGTGCCAGCAGCTTAGGAGGGAGTAGGACTGAAGCTTTCTTT
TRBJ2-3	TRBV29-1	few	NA	CSVDPFTDTQYF	TGCAGCGTTGACCCCTTTACAGATACGCAGTATTTT
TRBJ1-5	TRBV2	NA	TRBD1	CASSEGLGQGVQPQHF	TGTGCCAGCAGTGAGGGTTTGGGACAGGGGGTTCAGCCCCAGCATTTT
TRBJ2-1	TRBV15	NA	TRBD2	CATSRESGLANEQFF	TGTGCCACCAGCAGAGAATCAGGACTAGCCAATGAGCAGTTCTTC
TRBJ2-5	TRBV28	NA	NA	CASSLSRSTLGETQYF	TGTGCCAGCAGTTTGAGCCGGAGTACCTTGGGAGAGACCCAGTACTTC
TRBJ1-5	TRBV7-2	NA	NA	CASSLVAGDQPQHF	TGTGCCAGCAGCTTAGTGGCAGGGGATCAGCCCCAGCATTTT
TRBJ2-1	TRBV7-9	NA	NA	CASSPPDNEQFF	TGTGCCAGCAGCCCACCAGACAATGAGCAGTTCTTC
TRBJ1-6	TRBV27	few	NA	CASTPGWASPLHF	TGTGCCAGCACTCCGGGTTGGGCCTCACCCCTCCACTTT
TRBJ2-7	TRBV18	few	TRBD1	CASSPVRDSSYEQYF	TGTGCCAGCTCACCCGTGAGGGACAGCTCCTACGAGCAGTACTTC
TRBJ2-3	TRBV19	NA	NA	CASSIREGRSLSDTQYF	TGTGCCAGTAGTATCCGGGAAGGGCGGTCATTGTCAGATACGCAGTATTTT
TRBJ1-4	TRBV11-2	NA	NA	CASSLYPGSNEKLFF	TGTGCCAGCAGCCTCTACCCGGGGAGTAATGAAAAACTGTTTTTT
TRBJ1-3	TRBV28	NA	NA	CASSLSASGNTIYF	TGTGCCAGCAGTTTATCTGCCTCTGGAAACACCATATATTTT
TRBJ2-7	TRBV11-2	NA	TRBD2	CASSSSGSYEQYF	TGTGCCAGCAGCTCCAGCGGGAGCTACGAGCAGTACTTC
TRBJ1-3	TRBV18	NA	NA	CASSNLEPDSGNTIYF	TGTGCCAGCTCAAACCTAGAGCCAGACTCTGGAAACACCATATATTTT
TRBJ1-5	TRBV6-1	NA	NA	CASSDFQPQHF	TGTGCCAGCAGTGATTTCCAGCCCCAGCATTTT
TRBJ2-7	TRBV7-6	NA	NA	CASSFGESYEQYF	TGTGCCAGCAGCTTTGGCGAGTCCTACGAGCAGTACTTC
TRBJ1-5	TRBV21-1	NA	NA	CASSSAAGAGQPQHF	TGTGCCAGCAGCAGCGCCGCGGGGGCGGGTCAGCCCCAGCATTTT
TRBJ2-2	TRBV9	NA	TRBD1	CASSRLMTGPGELFF	TGTGCCAGCAGCCGCCTGATGACAGGGCCCGGGGAGCTGTTTTTT
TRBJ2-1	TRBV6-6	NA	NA	CASSYWGDSLNEQFF	TGTGCCAGCAGTTACTGGGGGGACTCATTGAATGAGCAGTTCTTC